In this sample, the clone carrying this T cell receptor (beta chain) is medium-sized. In the source study's methods: Amplification from reference gene primers served as the basis for estimated nucleated cell counts. The data were produced by immunoSEQ multiplex PCR, yet TCRdb's version contains in-frame clones alone and is incomplete. V and J calls plus clone size are reproduced from that table; the DNA served to infer D and trimming. The sample shows roughly 87,000 clones, about 85% of them seen only once. The sample is drawn from a study of blood T cell repertoires in COVID-19. Study summary: The origin of the acute and convalescent COVID-19 samples was the United States, Italy and Spain. The analysed material was cDNA or gDNA that came from T cells, B-cell-depleted T cells, or PBMCs.

This CDR3 region has 15 residues. The ends were cut back, 4 bases at V and 0 bases at J, with 12 bases in the middle. Germline assignment: CDR1 SNHLY and CDR2 FYNNEI. This clonotype originated in a woman in her 70s with acute or convalescent COVID-19. Sequencing was done on a sample of peripheral blood. The chain carries TRBV2 and TRBJ1-1; D call uncertain. The CDR3 DNA sequence: TGTGCCAGCAGTGTCCCCCAGTTCATGAACACTGAAGCTTTCTTT. It codes for CASSVPQFMNTEAFF. Complete variable domain (other parts from reference TRBV2 and TRBJ1-1): EPEVTQTPSHQVTQMGQEVILRCVPISNHLYFYWYRQILGQKVEFLVSFYNNEISEKSEIFDDQFSVERPDGSNFTLKIRSTKLEDSAMYFCASSVPQFMNTEAFFGQGTRLTVV.